These 23 T cell receptor beta chains were sequenced from one sample in a study of blood T cell repertoires in COVID-19 (dated by TCRdb to 2018 to 2020). Preparation of the library involved the immunoSEQ multiplex PCR assay. Sourced from immuneACCESS, this table was stored by TCRdb with only in-frame sequences that have V and J called. A share of the clones is absent; for the studies checked, an unresolved V gene accounts for under half, and the remainder has no known explanation. Counted in this sample were approximately 140,000 clones; around nine tenths of them appeared once. The ten largest make up 1.5% to 1.7% of the sample. The sequencing sample was made of peripheral blood. The receptor source for this set is a woman aged 55-69 years with acute or convalescent COVID-19.

The chain recombines TRBV7-2 with TRBJ2-7, with a weak D call TRBD2 (5 bases). CDR1 and CDR2 (germline): SGHTA, FQGNSA. This CDR3 comprises 13 residues. V lost 1 base, J lost 3 bases, and 7 bases lay in between. The CDR3 here is CASSLDRGYEQYF. The CDR3 nucleotides are TGTGCCAGCAGCTTAGATCGGGGCTACGAGCAGTACTTC.

The rearrangement links TRBV28 to TRBJ1-1; the match to TRBD1 covers 7 bases. J gave up 2 bases and V 5 bases, and 8 bases lay outside the gene matches. The germline CDR1 and CDR2 sequences are MDHEN and SYDVKM. The CDR3 sequence is 15 residues long. The CDR3 DNA sequence: TGTGCCAGCAGTGTGCCAGGGACAGACAACACTGAAGCTTTCTTT. Its translation: CASSVPGTDNTEAFF.

The V call is TRBV7-2, the J call TRBJ2-2; D perhaps matches TRBD1 (5 bases). The CDR3 is 14 amino acids. Germline V CDR1 and CDR2: SGHTA, FQGNSA. Trimming took 5 bases from V and 5 from J, leaving 12 bases between them. CDR3 nucleotides: TGTGCCAGCAGCGGGTTCAGGGCGACCGGGGAGCTGTTTTTT. Translating it yields CASSGFRATGELFF.

CDR3 sequence: CATSDNPTSGGSNEQFF. In nucleotides, the CDR3 is TGTGCCACCAGTGATAACCCGACTAGCGGGGGGAGTAATGAGCAGTTCTTC. The rearrangement links TRBV24-1 to TRBJ2-1, with 13 bases aligning to TRBD2. CDR3 length equals 17 residues. From germline, CDR1 is KGHDR and CDR2 SFDVKD. The ends lost 3 bases at V and 7 bases at J; junction bases unmatched: 8.

The V gene is TRBV12-3 or TRBV12-4, the J gene TRBJ1-2; tentative D call: TRBD1 (5 bases). Trimming stripped 6 bases from V and 6 bases from J, with 11 bases between. The CDR3 runs 12 residues. In DNA, the CDR3 is TGTGCCAGCAGCCAGGGAATTGATGGCTACACCTTC. This translates into CASSQGIDGYTF.

The gene calls are TRBV5-4 and TRBJ2-3, with 10 bases lining up with TRBD1. From germline, CDR1 is SGHNT and CDR2 YYREEE (reference sequence). CDR3 length: 17 residues. V dropped 0 bases and J dropped 4; count of bases not matched to a gene: 8. The CDR3 protein is CASSLDIGQGGSDTQYF. The CDR3 bases are TGTGCCAGCAGCTTGGACATTGGACAGGGGGGTTCAGATACGCAGTATTTT.

The J gene is TRBJ1-4, the V gene TRBV9; possibly TRBD1 for D (6 bases). CDR1 and CDR2 (germline): SGDLS, YYNGEE. The CDR3 runs to 19 residues. V gave up 0 bases and J gave up 0 bases, with 18 bases separating them. CDR3 nucleotide sequence: TGTGCCAGCAGCGTAGGTGAAGGGACAACTCTGCCAACTAATGAAAAACTGTTTTTT. This translates into CASSVGEGTTLPTNEKLFF.

The chain employs TRBV7-2 and TRBJ2-1; 9 bases fit TRBD2. V lost 5 bases and J lost 6; bases outside the gene matches: 14. The CDR3 sequence is 17 residues long. In germline, CDR1 is SGHTA, CDR2 FQGNSA. The CDR3 region has the DNA TGTGCCAGCAGCCGGGGAGATGCGGGGGGGTTGGGCAATGAGCAGTTCTTC. Its translation is CASSRGDAGGLGNEQFF.

The CDR3 sequence: CASSYSRVFSGNTIYF. In DNA, the CDR3 is TGTGCCAGCAGTTACTCGCGGGTGTTCTCTGGAAACACCATATATTTT. This chain links TRBV6-5 with TRBJ1-3; D gene unclear. CDR1 is MNHEY, CDR2 SVGAGI, per germline. Trimming took off 0 bases at V and 0 bases at J, with 9 bases between the two ends. The CDR3 runs 16 residues.

The V gene is TRBV6-5, the J gene TRBJ2-7, with D maybe TRBD2 (5 bases). The CDR3 extends over 15 amino acids. The germline V gene has CDR1 MNHEY and CDR2 SVGAGI. V gave up 6 bases and J gave up 0 bases, with 15 bases separating them. CDR3 DNA sequence: TGTGCCAGCAGCCGGACTCTCGGGTCCTCCTACGAGCAGTACTTC. Residues: CASSRTLGSSYEQYF.

This chain links TRBV7-2 with TRBJ1-2; D is perhaps TRBD1 (5 bases). Germline V gene data show CDR1 as SGHTA and CDR2 as FQGNSA. Trimming shortened V by 0 bases and J by 4 bases, and 12 bases separated the two germline ends. This CDR3 has 15 residues. In DNA, the CDR3 is TGTGCCAGCAGCTTAGCCAGAAGACAGACCTATGGCTACACCTTC. It codes for CASSLARRQTYGYTF.

This clone was found a few times. The V and J genes are TRBV19 and TRBJ1-2; weak D call: TRBD1 (5 bases). Germline V CDR1 and CDR2: LNHDA, SQIVND (reference sequence). Between the trimmed V and J ends, which lost 5 bases and 4 bases, there was a span of 14 bases. The CDR3 has 14 residues. The CDR3 bases are TGTGCCAGTAGTGCCCAGGGAACAGCCTATGGCTACACCTTC. Amino acid sequence: CASSAQGTAYGYTF.

The chain links TRBV10-3 to TRBJ2-1; 8 bases fit TRBD1. Trimming took 6 bases from V and 7 from J; bases not matched to a gene: 11. Germline V gives CDR1 ENHRY, CDR2 SYGVKD. The CDR3 contains 15 residues. CDR3 coding DNA: TGTGCCATCAGCCCCGACAGGGGTGATATGAATGAGCAGTTCTTC. This sequence encodes CAISPDRGDMNEQFF.

In its sample, this clone was seen once. The V call is TRBV10-3, the J call TRBJ1-6, with D unresolved. This CDR3 contains 16 residues. V was clipped by 3 bases and J by 7 bases, with 16 bases between them. In germline, CDR1 is ENHRY, CDR2 SYGVKD. The CDR3 here is CAISDAARGGNSPLHF. CDR3 bases: TGTGCCATCAGTGATGCGGCGCGGGGTGGGAATTCACCCCTCCACTTT.

This sequence joins TRBV30 and TRBJ2-1, with TRBD2 identical over 9 bases. The CDR3 length is 15 residues. CDR1 and CDR2 from the germline V gene are GTSNPN and SVGIG (reference sequence). V lost 0 bases and J lost 3; bases outside the gene matches: 3. The CDR3 coding sequence is TGTGCCTGGAGTGTCCGACTAGCGGACTACAATGAGCAGTTCTTC. Encoded protein: CAWSVRLADYNEQFF.

This chain joins TRBV30 and TRBJ1-2; perhaps TRBD1 as D (6 bases). This CDR3 is built from 12 residues. CDR1 is GTSNPN and CDR2 is SVGIG in the germline V gene (reference sequence). The CDR3 bases are TGTGCTCGGGGGGGCGTCGGGGACGGCTACACCTTC. Protein: CARGGVGDGYTF.

V is TRBV12-3 or TRBV12-4 and J is TRBJ2-7; no definite D call. With 3 bases removed from V and 2 bases from J, the gap between germline ends came to 8 bases. The CDR3 covers 13 residues. Here the CDR3 reads CASSFQIAYEQYF. In DNA, the CDR3 is TGTGCCAGCAGTTTTCAAATAGCCTACGAGCAGTACTTC.

This chain connects TRBV6-2 or TRBV6-3 to TRBJ2-1; D is perhaps TRBD2 (7 bases). The germline CDR1 and CDR2 sequences are MNHEY and SVGEGT. Trimming removed 4 bases at V and 12 bases at J, with 16 bases between. The CDR3 is 13 amino acids. CDR3 loop: CASSLGTGGTQFF. The DNA for the CDR3 is TGTGCCAGCAGTTTGGGGACGGGGGGCACGCAGTTCTTC.

V and J are TRBV7-9 and TRBJ1-1; D is perhaps TRBD1 (5 bases). This CDR3 has 13 amino acids. The V gene's germline CDR1 is SEHNR and CDR2 FQNEAQ (reference sequence). V dropped 3 bases and J dropped 5 bases, with 10 bases sitting between them. The CDR3 region has the DNA TGTGCCAGCAGCTTGGCAGGGCAGACTGAAGCTTTCTTT. This translates into CASSLAGQTEAFF.

J is TRBJ1-2 and V is TRBV24-1; D not certain. Between the trimmed V and J ends, which lost 1 base and 0 bases, there was a span of 5 bases. From germline, CDR1 is KGHDR and CDR2 SFDVKD. CDR3 length: 14 amino acids. CDR3 loop: CATSDLRANYGYTF. The CDR3 DNA reads as TGTGCCACCAGTGATTTAAGAGCTAACTATGGCTACACCTTC.

The V call is TRBV4-3, the J call TRBJ2-3, with 11 bases fitting TRBD2. CDR1 is LGHNA, CDR2 YSLEER, per germline. The junction had 8 bases not matched to a gene; V was cut back by 0 bases and J by 3 bases. The CDR3 extends over 18 amino acids. The CDR3 DNA reads as TGCGCCAGCAGCCAAGAGCGGCTAGCGGGGGGTCTTACAGATACGCAGTATTTT. The encoded protein is CASSQERLAGGLTDTQYF.

The genes are TRBV27 and TRBJ1-2; no reliable D call. CDR1 is MNHEY, CDR2 SMNVEV, per germline (reference sequence). There are 14 residues in the CDR3. The V end was cut by 8 bases, the J end by 4 bases, with 17 bases between. In nucleotides, the CDR3 is TGTGCCAGCCGAGACCCTACAGAAATCTATGGCTACACCTTC. It is translated as CASRDPTEIYGYTF.

The chain recombines TRBV5-1 with TRBJ2-2; a weak D match, TRBD1 (5 bases). The J call may be in error: the DNA end matches TRBJ1-4 better. CDR3 length equals 15 residues. CDR1 SGHRS and CDR2 YFSETQ come from the germline V gene. CDR3 protein: CASSTPGTSGGKLFF. CDR3 DNA: TGCGCCAGCAGCACACCCGGGACTAGCGGGGGAAAACTGTTTTTT.